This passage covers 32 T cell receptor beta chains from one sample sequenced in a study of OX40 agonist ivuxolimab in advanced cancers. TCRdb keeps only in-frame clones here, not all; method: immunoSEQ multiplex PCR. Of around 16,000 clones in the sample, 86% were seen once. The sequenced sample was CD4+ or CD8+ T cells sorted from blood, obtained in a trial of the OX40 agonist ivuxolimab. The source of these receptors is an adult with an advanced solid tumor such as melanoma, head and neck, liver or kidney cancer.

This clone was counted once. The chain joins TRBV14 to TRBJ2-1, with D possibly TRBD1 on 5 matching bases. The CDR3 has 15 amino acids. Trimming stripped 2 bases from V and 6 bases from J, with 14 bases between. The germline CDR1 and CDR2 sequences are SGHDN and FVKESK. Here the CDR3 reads CASSQPQGAGNEQFF. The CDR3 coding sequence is TGTGCCAGCAGCCAACCCCAGGGCGCAGGCAATGAGCAGTTCTTC. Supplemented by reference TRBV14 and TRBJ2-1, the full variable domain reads EAGVTQFPSHSVIEKGQTVTLRCDPISGHDNLYWYRRVMGKEIKFLLHFVKESKQDESGMPNNRFLAERTGGTYSTLKVQPAELEDSGVYFCASSQPQGAGNEQFFGPGTRLTVL.

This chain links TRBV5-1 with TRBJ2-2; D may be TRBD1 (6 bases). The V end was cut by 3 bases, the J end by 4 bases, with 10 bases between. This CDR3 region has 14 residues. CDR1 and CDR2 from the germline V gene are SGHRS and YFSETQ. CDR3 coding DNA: TGCGCCAGCAGCTGGGGACAAACCACCGGGGAGCTGTTTTTT. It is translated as CASSWGQTTGELFF.

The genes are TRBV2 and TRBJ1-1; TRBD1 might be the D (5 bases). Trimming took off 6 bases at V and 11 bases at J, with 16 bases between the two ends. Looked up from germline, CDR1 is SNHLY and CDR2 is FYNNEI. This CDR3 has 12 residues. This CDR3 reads CASRGDPPAAFF. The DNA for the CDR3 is TGTGCCAGCAGGGGGGACCCCCCGGCTGCTTTCTTT.

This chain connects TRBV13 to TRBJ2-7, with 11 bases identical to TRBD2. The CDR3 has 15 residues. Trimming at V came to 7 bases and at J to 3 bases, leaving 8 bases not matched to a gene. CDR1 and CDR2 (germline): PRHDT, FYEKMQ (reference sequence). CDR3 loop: CASTTSGGGDYEQYF. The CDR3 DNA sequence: TGTGCCAGCACCACTAGCGGGGGAGGGGACTACGAGCAGTACTTC.

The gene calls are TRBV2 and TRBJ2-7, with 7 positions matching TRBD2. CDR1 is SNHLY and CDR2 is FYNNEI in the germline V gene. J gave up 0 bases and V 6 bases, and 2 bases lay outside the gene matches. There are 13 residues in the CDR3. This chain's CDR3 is CASRGGSSYEQYF. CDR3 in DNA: TGTGCCAGCAGGGGCGGGAGCTCCTACGAGCAGTACTTC.

The CDR3 coding sequence is TGTGCCAGCAGCTTGGGGACTAGCGGAGTAAATGAGCAGTTCTTC. It specifies CASSLGTSGVNEQFF. V and J are TRBV11-2 and TRBJ2-1, with 11 bases aligning to TRBD2. Germline CDR1 and CDR2: SGHAT and FQNNGV. The CDR3 has 15 amino acids. The trim removed 3 bases at V and 7 bases at J, leaving 5 bases unmatched.

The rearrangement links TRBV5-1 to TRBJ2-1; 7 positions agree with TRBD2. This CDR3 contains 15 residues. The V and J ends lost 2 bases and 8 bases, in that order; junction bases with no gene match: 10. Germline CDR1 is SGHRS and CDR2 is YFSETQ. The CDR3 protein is CASSLGGSRSDEQFF. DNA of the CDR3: TGCGCCAGCAGCTTAGGCGGGAGTCGCTCTGATGAGCAGTTCTTC.

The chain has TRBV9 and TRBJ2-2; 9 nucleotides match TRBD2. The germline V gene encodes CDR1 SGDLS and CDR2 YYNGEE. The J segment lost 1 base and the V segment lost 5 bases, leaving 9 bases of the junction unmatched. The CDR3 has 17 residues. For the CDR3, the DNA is TGTGCCAGCAGAGGAGGAGGACTAGCGATGAACACCGGGGAGCTGTTTTTT. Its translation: CASRGGGLAMNTGELFF.

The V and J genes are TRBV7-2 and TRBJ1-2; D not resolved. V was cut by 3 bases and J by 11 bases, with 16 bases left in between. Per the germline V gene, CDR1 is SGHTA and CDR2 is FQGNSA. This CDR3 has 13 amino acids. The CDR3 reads CASSFSQTRVYTF. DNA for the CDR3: TGTGCCAGCAGCTTTTCACAGACCCGAGTATACACCTTC.

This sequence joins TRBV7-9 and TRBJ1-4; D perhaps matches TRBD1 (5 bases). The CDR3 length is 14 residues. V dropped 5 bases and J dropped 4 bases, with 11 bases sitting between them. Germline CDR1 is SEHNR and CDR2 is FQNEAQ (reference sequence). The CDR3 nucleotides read TGTGCCAGCAGCGTCCAGAGGGGTAATGAAAAACTGTTTTTT. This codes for CASSVQRGNEKLFF. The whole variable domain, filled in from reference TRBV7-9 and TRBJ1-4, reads DTGVSQNPRHKITKRGQNVTFRCDPISEHNRLYWYRQTLGQGPEFLTYFQNEAQLEKSRLLSDRFSAERPKGSFSTLEIQRTEQGDSAMYLCASSVQRGNEKLFFGSGTQLSVL.

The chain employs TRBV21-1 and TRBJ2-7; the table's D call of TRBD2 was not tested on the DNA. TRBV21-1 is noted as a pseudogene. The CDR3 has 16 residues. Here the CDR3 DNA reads TGTGCCAGCAGCAATCTAGGTGTTGGTTTTGCCTACGAGCAGTACTTC. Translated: CASSNLGVGFAYEQYF.

The CDR3 sequence: CASSHLGADGRTQYF. The CDR3 nucleotides are TGCGCCAGCAGCCACCTAGGGGCCGACGGACGTACGCAGTATTTT. J is TRBJ2-3 and V is TRBV4-1; maybe TRBD1 (5 bases). The V gene's germline CDR1 is MGHRA and CDR2 YSYEKL. The CDR3 spans 15 residues. V was shortened by 3 bases and J by 8 bases, with 18 bases between the two germline ends.

CDR3 sequence reads: CASAPGLAGGGPDTQYF. In DNA form, the CDR3 reads TGTGCTAGTGCCCCGGGACTAGCGGGAGGGGGGCCAGATACGCAGTATTTT. This chain uses TRBV12-5 with TRBJ2-3, with 16 bases that match TRBD2. The V gene end was trimmed by 7 bases and the J gene end by 4 bases; junction bases not matched to a gene: 8. Germline loops: CDR1 LGHNT, CDR2 FRNRAP. The CDR3 totals 17 residues.

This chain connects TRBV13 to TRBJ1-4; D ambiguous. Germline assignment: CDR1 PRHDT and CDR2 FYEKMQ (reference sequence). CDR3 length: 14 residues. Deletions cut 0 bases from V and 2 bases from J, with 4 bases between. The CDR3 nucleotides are TGTGCCAGCAGCTTAGGGAATACTAATGAAAAACTGTTTTTT. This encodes CASSLGNTNEKLFF.

The CDR3 nucleotides read TGTGCCAGCAGTCCCGCCCCCGGACAGGGGATTCAGTACTTC. The encoded protein is CASSPAPGQGIQYF. The chain has TRBV7-3 and TRBJ2-4; TRBD1 matches at 9 bases. Germline CDR1 SGHTA, CDR2 FQGTGA. Unmatched junction bases numbered 10, after V lost 6 bases and J lost 10 bases. CDR3 size: 14 residues. Drawing the rest from reference TRBV7-3 and TRBJ2-4, the complete variable domain is GAGVSQTPSNKVTEKGKYVELRCDPISGHTALYWYRQSLGQGPEFLIYFQGTGAADDSGLPNDRFFAVRPEGSVSTLKIQRTERGDSAVYLCASSPAPGQGIQYFGAGTRLSVL.

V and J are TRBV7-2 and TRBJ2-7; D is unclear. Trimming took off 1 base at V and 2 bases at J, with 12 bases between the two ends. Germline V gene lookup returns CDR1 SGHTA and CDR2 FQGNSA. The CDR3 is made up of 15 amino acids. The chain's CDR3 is CASSLGGSLAYEQYF. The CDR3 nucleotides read TGTGCCAGCAGCTTAGGCGGTTCCCTCGCCTACGAGCAGTACTTC.

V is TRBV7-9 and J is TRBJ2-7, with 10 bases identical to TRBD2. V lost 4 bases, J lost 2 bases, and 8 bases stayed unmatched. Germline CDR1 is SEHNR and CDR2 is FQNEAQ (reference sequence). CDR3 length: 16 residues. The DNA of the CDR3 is TGTGCCAGCAGCTCCGCCAGCGGGAGGGCCCCCTACGAGCAGTACTTC. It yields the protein CASSSASGRAPYEQYF.

CDR3: CASSAQSRETQYF. In DNA form, the CDR3 reads TGTGCCAGCAGCGCCCAATCCCGTGAGACCCAGTACTTC. The V gene is TRBV11-1, the J gene TRBJ2-5; D gene unclear. Germline values: CDR1 SGHAT, CDR2 FQDESV (reference sequence). The CDR3 runs 13 residues. Trimming took off 5 bases at V and 5 bases at J, with 12 bases between the two ends.

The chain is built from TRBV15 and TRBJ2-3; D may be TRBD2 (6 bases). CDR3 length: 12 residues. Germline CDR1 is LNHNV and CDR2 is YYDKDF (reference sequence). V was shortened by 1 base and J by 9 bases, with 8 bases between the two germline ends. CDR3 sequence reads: CATSRGGGTQYF. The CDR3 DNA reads TGTGCCACCAGCAGAGGGGGAGGCACGCAGTATTTT.

Here the CDR3 DNA reads TGTGCCAGTAGTTTGCCCTATGGGACAGGGGAGGATGAGCAGTTCTTC. It codes for CASSLPYGTGEDEQFF. This chain joins TRBV19 and TRBJ2-1; 10 bases line up with TRBD1. Germline V gene sequence: CDR1 LNHDA, CDR2 SQIVND (reference sequence). The CDR3 sequence is 16 residues long. V was clipped by 5 bases and J by 8 bases; unmatched bases: 12.

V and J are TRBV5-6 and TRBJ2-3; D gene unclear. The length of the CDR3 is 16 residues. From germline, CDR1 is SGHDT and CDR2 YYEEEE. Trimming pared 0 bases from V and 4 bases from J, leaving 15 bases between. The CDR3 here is CASSLVGNPGSDTQYF. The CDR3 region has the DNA TGTGCCAGCAGCTTGGTTGGCAACCCCGGTTCAGATACGCAGTATTTT. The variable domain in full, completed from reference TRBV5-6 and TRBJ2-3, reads DAGVTQSPTHLIKTRGQQVTLRCSPKSGHDTVSWYQQALGQGPQFIFQYYEEEERQRGNFPDRFSGHQFPNYSSELNVNALLLGDSALYLCASSLVGNPGSDTQYFGPGTRLTVL.

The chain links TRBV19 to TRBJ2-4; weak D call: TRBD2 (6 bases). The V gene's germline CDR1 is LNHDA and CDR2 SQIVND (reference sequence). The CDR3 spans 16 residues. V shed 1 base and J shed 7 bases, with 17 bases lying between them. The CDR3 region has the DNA TGTGCCAGTAGTATAGGGGTGGGACTCCCGGAGAACATTCAGTACTTC. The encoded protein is CASSIGVGLPENIQYF. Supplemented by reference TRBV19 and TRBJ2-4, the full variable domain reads DGGITQSPKYLFRKEGQNVTLSCEQNLNHDAMYWYRQDPGQGLRLIYYSQIVNDFQKGDIAEGYSVSREKKESFPLTVTSAQKNPTAFYLCASSIGVGLPENIQYFGAGTRLSVL.

The CDR3 bases are TGTGCCAGCAGCCGGGACAGCTCAGCAAACTATGGCTACACCTTC. Its translation is CASSRDSSANYGYTF. This rearrangement joins TRBV5-6 to TRBJ1-2; 7 bases fit TRBD1. J was trimmed by 2 bases and V by 4 bases; bases with no gene match: 8. Germline CDR1 SGHDT, CDR2 YYEEEE. The CDR3 consists of 15 residues.

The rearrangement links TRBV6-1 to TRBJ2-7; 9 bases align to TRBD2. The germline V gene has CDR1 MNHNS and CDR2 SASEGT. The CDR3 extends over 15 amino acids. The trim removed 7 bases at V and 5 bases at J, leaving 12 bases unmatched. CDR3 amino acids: CASTGSAGGPHEQYF. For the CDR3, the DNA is TGTGCCAGCACGGGGTCTGCGGGAGGGCCCCACGAGCAGTACTTC.

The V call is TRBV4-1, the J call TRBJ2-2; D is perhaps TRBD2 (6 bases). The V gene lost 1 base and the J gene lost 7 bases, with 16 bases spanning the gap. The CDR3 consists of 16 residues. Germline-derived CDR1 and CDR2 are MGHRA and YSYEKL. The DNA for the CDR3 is TGCGCCAGCAGCCAAGTTACGGGGGATGGTAGCGGGGAGCTGTTTTTT. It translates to CASSQVTGDGSGELFF.

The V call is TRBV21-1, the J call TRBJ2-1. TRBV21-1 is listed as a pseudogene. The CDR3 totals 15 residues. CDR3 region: CAGTQRGPPYNEQFF. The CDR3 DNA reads TGTGCCGGCACCCAACGGGGGCCTCCCTACAATGAGCAGTTCTTC.

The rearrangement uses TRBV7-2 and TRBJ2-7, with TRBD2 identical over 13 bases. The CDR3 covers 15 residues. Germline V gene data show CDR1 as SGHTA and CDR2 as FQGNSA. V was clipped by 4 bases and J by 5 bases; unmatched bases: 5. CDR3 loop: CASSSGTSGTNEQYF. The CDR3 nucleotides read TGTGCCAGCAGCTCGGGGACTAGCGGGACCAACGAGCAGTACTTC.

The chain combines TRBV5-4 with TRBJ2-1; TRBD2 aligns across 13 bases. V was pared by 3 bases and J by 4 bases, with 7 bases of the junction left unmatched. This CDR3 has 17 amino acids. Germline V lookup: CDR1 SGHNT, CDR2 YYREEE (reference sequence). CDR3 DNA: TGTGCCAGCAGCTCCGGGACTAGCGGGGCATGGTACAATGAGCAGTTCTTC. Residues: CASSSGTSGAWYNEQFF.

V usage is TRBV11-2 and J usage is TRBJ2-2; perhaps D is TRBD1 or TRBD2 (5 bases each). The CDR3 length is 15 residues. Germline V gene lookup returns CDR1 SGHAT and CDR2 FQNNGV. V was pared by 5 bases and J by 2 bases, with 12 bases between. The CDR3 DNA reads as TGTGCCAGCAGCCGGGACCGAATAAACACCGGGGAGCTGTTTTTT. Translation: CASSRDRINTGELFF. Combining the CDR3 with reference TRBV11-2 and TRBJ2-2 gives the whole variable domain EAGVAQSPRYKIIEKRQSVAFWCNPISGHATLYWYQQILGQGPKLLIQFQNNGVVDDSQLPKDRFSAERLKGVDSTLKIQPAKLEDSAVYLCASSRDRINTGELFFGEGSRLTVL.

DNA for the CDR3: TGTGCCAGCAGCTTAGGGGGACAGGTCCGCACGCAGTATTTT. This codes for CASSLGGQVRTQYF. The chain carries TRBV7-8 and TRBJ2-3; 8 bases agree with TRBD1. CDR1 SGHVS and CDR2 FQNEAQ come from the germline V gene. There are 14 residues in the CDR3. Trimming cost V 1 base and J 9 bases; bases outside gene matches: 6.

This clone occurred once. CDR3 in amino acids: CASRKGQGAASTEAFF. Here the CDR3 DNA reads TGTGCCAGCCGTAAGGGACAGGGGGCGGCTAGTACTGAAGCTTTCTTT. The chain employs TRBV27 and TRBJ1-1; 12 nucleotides match TRBD1. This CDR3 spans 16 amino acids. The V gene's germline CDR1 is MNHEY and CDR2 SMNVEV (reference sequence). Losses at the gene ends were 8 bases for V and 5 bases for J; bases not matched to a gene: 12.

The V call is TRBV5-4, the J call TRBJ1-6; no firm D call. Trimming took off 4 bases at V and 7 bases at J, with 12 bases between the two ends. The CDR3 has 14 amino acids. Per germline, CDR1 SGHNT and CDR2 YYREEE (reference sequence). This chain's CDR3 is CASSTGPLNSPLHF. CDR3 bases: TGTGCCAGCAGCACCGGACCGCTCAATTCACCCCTCCACTTT.